A single sample gave rise to the 20 T cell receptor beta chains below, sequenced in a study of T cells after yellow fever vaccination. Each CDR3 protein gets one entry after TCRdb re-called the 5' RACE reads with MiXCR. The sample has hundreds of thousands of distinct CDR3 sequences; 6.2% are singletons. This specimen consisted of PBMCs, obtained 5 days after the yellow fever booster vaccination. All receptors derive from a man aged 25-45 years who received the YFV17D yellow fever vaccine.

The chain joins TRBV6-2 or TRBV6-3 to TRBJ2-4; D is perhaps TRBD2 (5 bases). CDR1 MNHEY and CDR2 SVGEGT come from the germline V gene. The CDR3 covers 14 residues. Deletions cut 7 bases from V and 6 bases from J, with 16 bases between. In nucleotides, the CDR3 is TGTGCCAGCAACAAAGACGGGAAACGAAACATTCAGTACTTC. Its protein product is CASNKDGKRNIQYF.

Details on this clonotype: This may come from a read error, since a much larger clone is one base off. The rearrangement joins TRBV14 to TRBJ1-1; 7 nucleotides match TRBD1. The CDR3 has 14 residues. CDR1 and CDR2 (germline): SGHDN, FVKESK. Germline trimming cut 5 bases from V and 5 bases from J; bases unmatched to any gene: 8. The CDR3 nucleotides read TGTGCCAGCAGCTCCTTCGGGACAGTGACTGAAGCTTTCTTT. This gives the protein CASSSFGTVTEAFF.

The chain has TRBV30 and TRBJ2-5; 7 bases are a match to TRBD2. V trimming: 5 bases; J trimming: 5 bases; junction bases outside the gene matches: 14. The CDR3 has 15 residues. The V gene's germline CDR1 is GTSNPN and CDR2 SVGIG (reference sequence). The CDR3 is CAWAAAGAPIETQYF. Written as DNA, the CDR3 is TGTGCCTGGGCGGCGGCGGGAGCGCCCATCGAGACCCAGTACTTC.

The chain recombines TRBV6-1 with TRBJ2-1; the match to TRBD2 covers 9 bases. The length of the CDR3 is 17 residues. Germline assignment: CDR1 MNHNS and CDR2 SASEGT. V was pared by 7 bases and J by 4 bases, with 14 bases of the junction left unmatched. The CDR3 here is CASTPPPGREGYNEQFF. The CDR3 nucleotides are TGTGCCAGCACCCCACCCCCGGGGCGGGAGGGTTACAATGAGCAGTTCTTC.

This clonotype was counted many times. This chain joins TRBV30 and TRBJ2-3, with 10 positions matching TRBD2. The CDR3 runs 14 residues. Trimming at V came to 4 bases and at J to 4 bases, leaving 5 bases not matched to a gene. Germline V gives CDR1 GTSNPN, CDR2 SVGIG (reference sequence). CDR3 DNA: TGTGCCTGGAAGCGGGAGGGCCTTTCAGATACGCAGTATTTT. Translating it yields CAWKREGLSDTQYF. The complete variable domain, with remaining parts taken from reference TRBV30 and TRBJ2-3, reads SQTIHQWPATLVQPVGSPLSLECTVEGTSNPNLYWYRQAAGRGLQLLFYSVGIGQISSEVPQNLSASRPQDRQFILSSKKLLLSDSGFYLCAWKREGLSDTQYFGPGTRLTVL.

The table lists this clonotype with many counts. This chain connects TRBV6-5 to TRBJ2-5; no definite D call. V was trimmed by 0 bases and J by 1 base, leaving 3 bases between them. Germline V lookup: CDR1 MNHEY, CDR2 SVGAGI. This CDR3 region has 13 residues. CDR3 protein: CASSYSAQETQYF. In DNA, the CDR3 is TGTGCCAGCAGTTACTCGGCCCAAGAGACCCAGTACTTC.

This clonotype has only a few counts. The chain couples TRBV29-1 to TRBJ1-2; D not resolved. This CDR3 has 10 residues. The germline V gene encodes CDR1 SQVTM and CDR2 ANQGSEA. Trimming stripped 3 bases from V and 4 bases from J, with 3 bases between. The CDR3 DNA reads TGCAGCGTTGATTTCTATGGCTACACCTTC. As protein: CSVDFYGYTF.

The table lists this clonotype with many counts. V is TRBV6-1 and J is TRBJ2-1, with D possibly being TRBD2 (5 bases). Per the germline V gene, CDR1 is MNHNS and CDR2 is SASEGT. The CDR3 is 13 amino acids. V lost 11 bases and J lost 6, with 17 bases in between. The CDR3 DNA reads TGTGCCGCACACAAAGGGAGTTTCAATGAGCAGTTCTTC. Its translation: CAAHKGSFNEQFF.

At least ten counts were recorded for this clonotype. The chain uses TRBV4-2 and TRBJ2-5; TRBD1 agrees at 7 bases. The CDR3 is 11 amino acids. Germline-derived CDR1 and CDR2 are LGHNA and YNFKEQ. J gave up 7 bases and V 8 bases, and 4 bases lay outside the gene matches. The CDR3 is CASREGATQYF. CDR3 coding DNA: TGTGCCAGCCGAGAGGGGGCGACCCAGTACTTC.

The V call is TRBV3-1, the J call TRBJ2-7; D uncertain. CDR1 and CDR2 from the germline V gene are LGHDT and YNNKEL (reference sequence). V shed 0 bases and J shed 3 bases, with 9 bases lying between them. The CDR3 runs 14 residues. DNA for the CDR3: TGTGCCAGCAGCCAAGATCTTGTGGACTACGAGCAGTACTTC. Protein: CASSQDLVDYEQYF.

This clonotype was detected ten times or more. The J gene is TRBJ2-1, the V gene TRBV6-5; a weak D match, TRBD1 (6 bases). Germline lookup yields CDR1 MNHEY and CDR2 SVGAGI. V lost 2 bases to trimming and J lost 6 bases, with 17 bases between them. The CDR3 covers 16 residues. This CDR3 reads CASSYADSFPANEQFF. CDR3 bases: TGTGCCAGCAGTTACGCGGACAGTTTCCCAGCCAATGAGCAGTTCTTC.

This clonotype was seen repeatedly, ten times or more. The chain is built from TRBV20-1 and TRBJ2-7, with 10 positions matching TRBD1. The length of the CDR3 is 13 residues. Germline V gene sequence: CDR1 DFQATT, CDR2 SNEGSKA (reference sequence). Written as DNA, the CDR3 is TGCAGCGCGCTAGGGACAGGGGTCAACGAGCAGTACTTC. Translation: CSALGTGVNEQYF.

This clonotype was observed a few times. The chain joins TRBV20-1 to TRBJ1-5; 11 bases align to TRBD1. This CDR3 contains 16 residues. With V trimmed by 0 bases and J by 1 base, 2 bases remained unmatched. Per germline, CDR1 DFQATT and CDR2 SNEGSKA (reference sequence). The CDR3 here is CSAREDRGLSNQPQHF. The CDR3 bases are TGCAGTGCTAGAGAGGACAGGGGGCTAAGCAATCAGCCCCAGCATTTT.

At least ten counts were recorded for this clonotype. This rearrangement joins TRBV6-5 to TRBJ2-2; D is uncertain. The germline gives CDR1 MNHEY, CDR2 SVGAGI. Trimming pared 0 bases from V and 4 bases from J, leaving 6 bases between. There are 14 residues in the CDR3. CDR3 sequence (DNA): TGTGCCAGCAGTTACTCGATGCGCACCGGGGAGCTGTTTTTT. Translated: CASSYSMRTGELFF.

This clonotype has ten or more counts. The genes are TRBV20-1 and TRBJ1-3; D is possibly TRBD1 (6 bases). Deletions cut 6 bases from V and 2 bases from J, with 20 bases between. The germline V gene has CDR1 DFQATT and CDR2 SNEGSKA (reference sequence). CDR3 length: 16 amino acids. In DNA, the CDR3 is TGCAGTGCCTCCAAACCAGGGGCCCAGGCTGGAAACACCATATATTTT. Its translation is CSASKPGAQAGNTIYF.

This chain uses TRBV28 with TRBJ1-2, with 8 bases matching TRBD1. V lost 5 bases and J lost 1; bases outside the gene matches: 3. CDR3 length equals 14 residues. Germline CDR1 and CDR2: MDHEN and SYDVKM. CDR3 coding DNA: TGTGCCAGCAGTCGGACAGGGAATAACTATGGCTACACCTTC. Amino acid sequence: CASSRTGNNYGYTF.

This clonotype was seen ten or more times. V and J are TRBV24-1 and TRBJ2-3; 7 bases are shared with TRBD2. The CDR3 is 16 amino acids. The V gene's germline CDR1 is KGHDR and CDR2 SFDVKD. The V segment lost 1 base and the J segment 6 bases; nucleotides outside the gene matches: 9. The CDR3 loop reads CATSDFRSSGGDTQYF. In nucleotides, the CDR3 is TGTGCCACCAGTGATTTCCGGTCTAGCGGAGGGGATACGCAGTATTTT.

Comments on this clonotype: Germline and junction disagree at one end, which may indicate a read error. V usage is TRBV7-6 and J usage is TRBJ2-1, with 9 bases aligning to TRBD2. Germline loops: CDR1 SGHVS, CDR2 FNYEAQ. The CDR3 extends over 17 amino acids. The CDR3 DNA is TGTGCCAGCAGTTTAGGGGCTCTAGCGGGAAGTGACAGTGAGCAGTTCTTC. Translation gives CASSLGALAGSDSEQFF. Variable domain in full (rest from reference TRBV7-6 and TRBJ2-1): GAGVSQSPRYKVTKRGQDVALRCDPISGHVSLYWYRQALGQGPEFLTYFNYEAQQDKSGLPNDRFSAERPEGSISTLTIQRTEQRDSAMYRCASSLGALAGSDSEQFFGPGTRLTVL.

This clonotype was recorded many times. The CDR3 region is CASNPTGMHYEQYF. The CDR3 nucleotides are TGTGCCAGCAACCCGACAGGGATGCACTACGAGCAGTACTTC. The gene calls are TRBV14 and TRBJ2-7; the match to TRBD1 covers 7 bases. The V segment lost 7 bases and the J segment 3 bases; nucleotides outside the gene matches: 9. From germline, CDR1 is SGHDN and CDR2 FVKESK. There are 14 residues in the CDR3. The full variable domain, with the rest looked up from reference TRBV14 and TRBJ2-7, is EAGVTQFPSHSVIEKGQTVTLRCDPISGHDNLYWYRRVMGKEIKFLLHFVKESKQDESGMPNNRFLAERTGGTYSTLKVQPAELEDSGVYFCASNPTGMHYEQYFGPGTRLTVT.

In this sample, this clonotype turned up many times. The chain recombines TRBV6-5 with TRBJ1-2, with D possibly being TRBD1 (5 bases). V lost 3 bases and J 8 bases, leaving 16 bases between the germline ends. This CDR3 contains 14 residues. Germline V lookup: CDR1 MNHEY, CDR2 SVGAGI. The CDR3 DNA reads as TGTGCCAGCAGTTATGACAGCTTACTGGGGGGCTACACCTTC. It translates to CASSYDSLLGGYTF.